This T cell receptor beta chain came from a study of blood T cell repertoires in COVID-19. Across the study: Spain, Italy and the United States supplied samples that represented acute and convalescent COVID-19. Sources were T cells, B-cell-depleted T cells, or PBMCs; the material itself was cDNA or gDNA.

This CDR3 has 15 amino acids. The V and J ends lost 0 bases and 9 bases, in that order; junction bases with no gene match: 4. Germline CDR1 is SGHTS and CDR2 is YDEGEE. Data came from immunoSEQ multiplex PCR; TCRdb stores just in-frame clones and leaves some out. This table has 70,000 to 95,000 clones, around 90% appearing once. The chain employs TRBV5-8 and TRBJ2-1; 12 bases are a match to TRBD2. Sample: peripheral blood. The clonotype comes from a woman aged 70 to 79 with acute or convalescent COVID-19. The CDR3 spells CASSLVGLAGGEQFF. For the CDR3, the DNA is TGTGCCAGCAGCTTGGTGGGACTAGCGGGTGGTGAGCAGTTCTTC.